One T cell receptor beta chain is described in this entry. Germline V CDR1 and CDR2: MNHEY, SVGAGI. Trimming removed 10 bases at V and 6 bases at J, with 15 bases between. This CDR3 spans 13 amino acids. The record originates from a study of blood T cell repertoires in COVID-19. Background on the study: Donors in the United States, Italy and Spain gave samples during acute or convalescent COVID-19. Sources were T cells, B-cell-depleted T cells, or PBMCs; the material itself was cDNA or gDNA.

Authors' methods: Cell counts per sample came from amplifying reference gene primers. Clones were read by immunoSEQ multiplex PCR, and TCRdb kept only the in-frame ones, dropping some. The V and J calls and clone size come from that table; D and trimming were worked out from the DNA. The table has 93,000 or so clones, over 75% seen once. This chain connects TRBV6-5 to TRBJ2-2; tentatively, D is TRBD2 (7 bases). Sequencing used peripheral blood. The receptor was isolated from a human donor in a cohort sampled during active COVID-19. The DNA of the CDR3 is TGTGCCATAAGTGGGGGGGGCCCCGGGGAGCTGTTTTTT. It translates to CAISGGGPGELFF.